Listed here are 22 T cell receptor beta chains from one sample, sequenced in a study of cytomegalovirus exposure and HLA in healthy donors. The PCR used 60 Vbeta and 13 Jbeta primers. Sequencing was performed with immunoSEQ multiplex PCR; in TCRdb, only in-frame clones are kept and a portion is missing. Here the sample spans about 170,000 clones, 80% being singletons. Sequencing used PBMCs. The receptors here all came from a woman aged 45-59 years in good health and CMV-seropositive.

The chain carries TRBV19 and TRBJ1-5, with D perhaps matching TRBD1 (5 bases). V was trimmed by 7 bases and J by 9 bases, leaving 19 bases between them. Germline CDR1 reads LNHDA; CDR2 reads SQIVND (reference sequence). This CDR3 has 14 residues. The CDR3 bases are TGTGCCAGTACCAACCGGGGGTTTGGGTGGCCCCAGCATTTT. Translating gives CASTNRGFGWPQHF.

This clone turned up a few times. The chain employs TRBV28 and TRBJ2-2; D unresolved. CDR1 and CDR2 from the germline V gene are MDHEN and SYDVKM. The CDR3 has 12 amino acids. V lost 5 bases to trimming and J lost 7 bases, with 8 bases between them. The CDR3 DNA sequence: TGTGCCAGCAGTCTCCCGGTCGGGGAGCTGTTTTTT. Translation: CASSLPVGELFF.

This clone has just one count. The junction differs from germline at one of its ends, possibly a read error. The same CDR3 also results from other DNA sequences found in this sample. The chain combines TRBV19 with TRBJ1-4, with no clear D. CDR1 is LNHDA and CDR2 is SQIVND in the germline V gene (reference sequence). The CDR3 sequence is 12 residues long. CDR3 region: CASSMRAEKLFF. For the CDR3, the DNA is TGTGCCAGCAGTATGAGGGCGGAAAAACTGTTTTTT.

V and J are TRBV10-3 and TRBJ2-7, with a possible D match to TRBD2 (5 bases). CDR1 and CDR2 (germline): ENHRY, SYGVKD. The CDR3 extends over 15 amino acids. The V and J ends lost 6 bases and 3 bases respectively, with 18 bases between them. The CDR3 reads CAIREGLSDHYEQYF. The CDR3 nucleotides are TGTGCCATCAGGGAAGGACTCTCCGATCACTACGAGCAGTACTTC.

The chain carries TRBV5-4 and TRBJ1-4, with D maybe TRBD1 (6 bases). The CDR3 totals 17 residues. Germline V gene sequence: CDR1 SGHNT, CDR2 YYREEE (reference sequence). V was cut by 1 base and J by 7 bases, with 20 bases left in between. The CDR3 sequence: CASSLSRGTFRAEKLFF. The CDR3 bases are TGTGCCAGCAGCTTGTCCAGGGGCACCTTTAGGGCTGAAAAACTGTTTTTT.

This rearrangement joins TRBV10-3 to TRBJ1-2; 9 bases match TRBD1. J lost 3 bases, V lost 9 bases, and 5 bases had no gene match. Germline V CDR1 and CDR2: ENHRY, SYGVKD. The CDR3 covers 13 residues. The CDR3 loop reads CAMGQGEYYGYTF. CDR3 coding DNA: TGTGCCATGGGACAGGGAGAATACTATGGCTACACCTTC.

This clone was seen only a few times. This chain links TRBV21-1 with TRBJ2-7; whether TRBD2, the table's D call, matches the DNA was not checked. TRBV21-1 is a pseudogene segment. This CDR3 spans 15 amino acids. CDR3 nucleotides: TGTGCCAGCAGCCCCCGGACTTTCCCCCCCTACGAGCAGTACTTC. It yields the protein CASSPRTFPPYEQYF.

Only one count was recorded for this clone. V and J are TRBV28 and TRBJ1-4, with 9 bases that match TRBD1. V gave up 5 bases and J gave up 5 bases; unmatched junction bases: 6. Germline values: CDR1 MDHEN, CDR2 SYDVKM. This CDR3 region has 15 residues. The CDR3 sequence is CASSATGGPNEKLFF. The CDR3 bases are TGTGCCAGCAGTGCGACAGGGGGACCAAATGAAAAACTGTTTTTT.

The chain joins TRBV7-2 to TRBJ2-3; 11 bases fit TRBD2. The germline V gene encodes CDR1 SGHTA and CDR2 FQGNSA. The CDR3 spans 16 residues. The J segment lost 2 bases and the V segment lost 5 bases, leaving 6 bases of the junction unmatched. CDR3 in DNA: TGTGCCAGCAGCCCCCGGGGACTAGCGGACACAGATACGCAGTATTTT. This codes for CASSPRGLADTDTQYF.

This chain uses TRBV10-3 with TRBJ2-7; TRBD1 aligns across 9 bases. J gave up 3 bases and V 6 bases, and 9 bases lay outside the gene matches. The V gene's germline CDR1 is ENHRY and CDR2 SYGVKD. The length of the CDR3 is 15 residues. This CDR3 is CAIRPGTGLNYEQYF. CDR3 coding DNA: TGTGCCATCAGGCCAGGGACAGGGTTAAACTACGAGCAGTACTTC.

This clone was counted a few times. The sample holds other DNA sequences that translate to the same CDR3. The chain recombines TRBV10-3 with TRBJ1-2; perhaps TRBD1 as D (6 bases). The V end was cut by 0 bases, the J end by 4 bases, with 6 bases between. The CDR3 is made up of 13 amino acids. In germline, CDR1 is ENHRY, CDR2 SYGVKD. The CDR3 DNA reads TGTGCCATCAGTGAGTCAGGGGGCTATGGCTACACCTTC. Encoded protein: CAISESGGYGYTF.

CDR3 loop: CASSIRSGSDNEQFF. The CDR3 DNA sequence: TGTGCCAGTAGTATTCGATCGGGGAGCGACAATGAGCAGTTCTTC. The chain carries TRBV19 and TRBJ2-1, with D perhaps TRBD2 (5 bases). CDR3 length: 15 residues. With 3 bases removed from V and 5 bases from J, the gap between germline ends came to 14 bases. Germline V lookup: CDR1 LNHDA, CDR2 SQIVND (reference sequence).

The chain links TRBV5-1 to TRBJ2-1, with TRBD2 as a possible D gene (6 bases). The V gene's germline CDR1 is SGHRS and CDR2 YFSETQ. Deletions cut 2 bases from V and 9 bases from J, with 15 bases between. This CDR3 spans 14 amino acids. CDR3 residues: CASSLRRDLGEQFF. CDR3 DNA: TGCGCCAGCAGCTTACGCCGGGACTTGGGTGAGCAGTTCTTC.

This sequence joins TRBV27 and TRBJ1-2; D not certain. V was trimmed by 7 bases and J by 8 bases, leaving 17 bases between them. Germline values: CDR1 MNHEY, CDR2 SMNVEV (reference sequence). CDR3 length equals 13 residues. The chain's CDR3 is CASMSDGSWGYTF. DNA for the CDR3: TGTGCCAGCATGTCCGACGGGAGCTGGGGCTACACCTTC.

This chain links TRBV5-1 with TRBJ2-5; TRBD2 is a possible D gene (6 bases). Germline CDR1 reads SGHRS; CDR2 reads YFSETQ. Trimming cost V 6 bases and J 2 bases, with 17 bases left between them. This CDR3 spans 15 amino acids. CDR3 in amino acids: CASKSGGAVQETQYF. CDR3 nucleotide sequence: TGCGCCAGCAAATCGGGCGGGGCAGTTCAAGAGACCCAGTACTTC.

CDR3 DNA: TGTGCCTGGAGTAATAATTTTTTACTGTTTTTT. It encodes CAWSNNFLLFF. The J gene is TRBJ1-4, the V gene TRBV30; D not certain. CDR1 and CDR2 from the germline V gene are GTSNPN and SVGIG (reference sequence). The CDR3 is 11 residues long. V was clipped by 2 bases and J by 13 bases, with 11 bases between them.

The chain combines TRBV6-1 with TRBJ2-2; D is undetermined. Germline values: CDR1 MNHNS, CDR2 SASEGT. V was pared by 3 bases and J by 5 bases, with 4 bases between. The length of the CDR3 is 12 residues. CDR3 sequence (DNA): TGTGCCAGCAGTGACGGTACCGGGGAGCTGTTTTTT. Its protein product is CASSDGTGELFF.

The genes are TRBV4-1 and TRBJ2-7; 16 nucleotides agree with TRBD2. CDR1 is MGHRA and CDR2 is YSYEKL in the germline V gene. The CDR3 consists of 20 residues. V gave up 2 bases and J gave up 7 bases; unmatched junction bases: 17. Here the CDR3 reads CASSQNLGLAGGFLLGEQYF. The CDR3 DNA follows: TGCGCCAGCAGCCAAAACTTGGGACTAGCGGGAGGGTTCCTTCTGGGGGAGCAGTACTTC.

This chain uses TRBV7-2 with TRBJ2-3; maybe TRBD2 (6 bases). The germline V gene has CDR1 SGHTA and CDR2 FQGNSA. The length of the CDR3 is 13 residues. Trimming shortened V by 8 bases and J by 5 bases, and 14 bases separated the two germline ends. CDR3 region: CASVGGVIDTQYF. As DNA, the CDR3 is TGTGCCAGCGTGGGGGGTGTCATAGATACGCAGTATTTT.

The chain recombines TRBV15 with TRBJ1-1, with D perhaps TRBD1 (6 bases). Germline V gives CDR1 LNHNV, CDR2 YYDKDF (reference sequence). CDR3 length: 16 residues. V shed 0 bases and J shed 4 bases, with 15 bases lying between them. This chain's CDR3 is CATSRDLTGSGTEAFF. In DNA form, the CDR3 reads TGTGCCACCAGCAGAGATCTTACAGGGTCTGGCACTGAAGCTTTCTTT.

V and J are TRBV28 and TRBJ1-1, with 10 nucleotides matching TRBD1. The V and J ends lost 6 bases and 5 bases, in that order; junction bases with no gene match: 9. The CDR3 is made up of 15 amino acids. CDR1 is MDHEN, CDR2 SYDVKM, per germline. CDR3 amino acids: CASSATGGARTEAFF. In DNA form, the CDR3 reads TGTGCCAGCAGCGCGACAGGGGGCGCTCGGACTGAAGCTTTCTTT. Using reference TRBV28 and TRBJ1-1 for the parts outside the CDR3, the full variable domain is DVKVTQSSRYLVKRTGEKVFLECVQDMDHENMFWYRQDPGLGLRLIYFSYDVKMKEKGDIPEGYSVSREKKERFSLILESASTNQTSMYLCASSATGGARTEAFFGQGTRLTVV.

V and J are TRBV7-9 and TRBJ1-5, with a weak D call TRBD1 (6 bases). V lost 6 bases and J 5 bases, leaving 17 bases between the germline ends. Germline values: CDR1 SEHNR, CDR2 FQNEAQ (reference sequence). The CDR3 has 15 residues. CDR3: CASSRGSRQDQPQHF. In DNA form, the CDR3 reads TGTGCCAGCAGTCGCGGGAGCCGACAGGATCAGCCCCAGCATTTT.